The T cell receptor beta chain under discussion was sequenced for a study of CD8+ T cells in alopecia areata. Findings and limits, study-wide: Numerous clones, expanded in lesions, remained in scalp and blood during tofacitinib. Lesional scalp exceeded normal scalp in clonality, especially in alopecia totalis/universalis.

Once RNA had been extracted, it was reverse transcribed into cDNA to act as the sequencing template. Sequenced by immunoSEQ multiplex PCR; TCRdb stores in-frame clones only, minus some. The sample has fewer than 250,000 clones, 45% to 75% seen once. The treatment is: oral pan-JAK inhibitor, 5-10 mg twice daily. V was pared by 6 bases and J by 5 bases, with 9 bases between. Germline V gene lookup returns CDR1 SQVTM and CDR2 ANQGSEA. This CDR3 is 11 amino acids long. This clone was seen once. The antigen is not known. The V gene is TRBV29-1, the J gene TRBJ2-3, with D uncertain. The receptor was isolated from a human donor with alopecia areata. The starting material was CD4+ T cells sorted from blood, obtained at week 4, from a patient treated with tofacitinib. The CDR3: CSVGSGDTQYF. CDR3 bases: TGCAGCGTCGGATCGGGAGATACGCAGTATTTT.